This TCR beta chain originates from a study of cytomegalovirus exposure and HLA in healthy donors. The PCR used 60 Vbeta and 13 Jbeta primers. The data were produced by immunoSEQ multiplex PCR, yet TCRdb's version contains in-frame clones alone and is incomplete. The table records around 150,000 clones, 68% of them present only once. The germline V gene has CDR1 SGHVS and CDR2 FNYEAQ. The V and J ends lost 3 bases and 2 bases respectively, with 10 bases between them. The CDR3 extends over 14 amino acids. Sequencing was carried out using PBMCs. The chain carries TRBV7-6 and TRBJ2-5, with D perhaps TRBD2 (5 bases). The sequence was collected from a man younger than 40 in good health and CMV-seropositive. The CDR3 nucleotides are TGTGCCAGCAGCTTCACGGACTCTCAAGAGACCCAGTACTTC. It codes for CASSFTDSQETQYF.